Below, 5 T cell receptor beta chains from the same sample are listed, as sequenced in a study of OX40 agonist ivuxolimab in advanced cancers. The repertoire was sequenced with immunoSEQ multiplex PCR; TCRdb's copy has only in-frame clones and lacks some. The table shows about 30,000 clones, with over 75% occurring only once. This specimen consisted of CD4+ or CD8+ T cells sorted from blood, obtained in a trial of the OX40 agonist ivuxolimab. All receptors come from an adult with an advanced solid tumor such as melanoma, head and neck, liver or kidney cancer.

The V gene is TRBV10-3, the J gene TRBJ1-5; D is unresolved. The ends were cut back, 6 bases at V and 3 bases at J, with 12 bases in the middle. Germline V gives CDR1 ENHRY, CDR2 SYGVKD. The CDR3 spans 14 residues. The CDR3 nucleotides read TGTGCCATCAGAGAGGGTCTGAACAATCAGCCCCAGCATTTT. It specifies CAIREGLNNQPQHF.

The CDR3 region has the DNA TGTGCCAGTAGTATAGATCCCTACAGGGTATACAATGAGCAGTTCTTC. This codes for CASSIDPYRVYNEQFF. The V call is TRBV19, the J call TRBJ2-1; possibly TRBD1 for D (6 bases). Per the germline V gene, CDR1 is LNHDA and CDR2 is SQIVND (reference sequence). The V end was cut by 0 bases, the J end by 4 bases, with 13 bases between. This CDR3 region has 16 residues.

The V gene is TRBV6-5, the J gene TRBJ1-5; no reliable D call. The germline gives CDR1 MNHEY, CDR2 SVGAGI. Trimming took 3 bases from V and 5 from J, leaving 8 bases between them. The CDR3 has 13 residues. The CDR3 region is CASSYDTYQPQHF. The CDR3 nucleotides are TGTGCCAGCAGTTATGACACCTATCAGCCCCAGCATTTT.

The genes are TRBV11-2 and TRBJ1-5; no clear D gene. CDR1 SGHAT and CDR2 FQNNGV come from the germline V gene. V shed 1 base and J shed 6 bases, with 7 bases lying between them. The CDR3 contains 13 residues. The CDR3 protein is CASSLGSGQPQHF. The CDR3 DNA sequence: TGTGCCAGCAGCTTAGGTTCAGGTCAGCCCCAGCATTTT.

V usage is TRBV15 and J usage is TRBJ1-2; 9 nucleotides line up with TRBD1. The CDR3 runs 16 residues. Losses at the gene ends were 0 bases for V and 5 bases for J; bases not matched to a gene: 7. Germline V lookup: CDR1 LNHNV, CDR2 YYDKDF (reference sequence). CDR3 bases: TGTGCCACCAGCAGAGAACGGGACAGGGTTGATTATGGCTACACCTTC. Protein: CATSRERDRVDYGYTF.